Listed below are T cell receptor beta chains from one sample, sequenced in a study of blood T cell repertoires in COVID-19. The repertoire was sequenced with immunoSEQ multiplex PCR; TCRdb's copy has only in-frame clones and lacks some. The data show about 54,000 clones, 80% to 90% seen once. The specimen was peripheral blood. Source of these receptors: a human donor in a cohort sampled during active COVID-19. Both conserved end residues are part of each CDR3. D genes are given only for firm matches. Size is omitted from some rows. Given values are once, few, many or a class for expanded clones.

j_gene | d_gene | v_gene | abundance | CDR3aa | CDR3nt
TRBJ1-1 | . | TRBV3-1/TRBV3-2 | . | CASSQVRTETIF | TGTGCCAGCAGCCAAGTCCGGACAGAGACAATATTT
TRBJ2-7 | TRBD2 | TRBV5-4 | . | CASSPGGGALEQYF | TGTGCCAGCAGCCCGGGCGGGGGGGCTCTCGAGCAGTACTTC
TRBJ2-3 | . | TRBV19 | . | CASSKLSTDTQYF | TGTGCCAGTAGTAAACTAAGCACAGATACGCAGTATTTT
TRBJ1-2 | . | TRBV7-3 | . | CASSLSPENGYTF | TGTGCCAGCAGCTTAAGCCCAGAAAATGGCTACACCTTC
TRBJ2-7 | TRBD2 | TRBV18 | . | CASSPGRVEQYF | TGTGCCAGCTCACCCGGGAGGGTGGAGCAGTACTTC
TRBJ2-7 | . | TRBV7-2 | once | CASSLVGFLSYEQYF | TGTGCCAGCAGCTTAGTTGGCTTCCTCTCCTACGAGCAGTACTTC
TRBJ1-3 | . | TRBV5-1 | . | CASSLGYAGLSGNTIYF | TGCGCCAGCAGCTTGGGCTATGCAGGCCTCTCTGGAAACACCATATATTTT
TRBJ2-1 | TRBD2 | TRBV9 | . | CASSPSGGAHNEQFF | TGTGCCAGCAGCCCTTCGGGGGGGGCCCACAATGAGCAGTTCTTC
TRBJ2-7 | . | TRBV27 | . | CASRPRVGFYEQYF | TGTGCCAGCAGACCTCGGGTCGGCTTCTACGAGCAGTACTTC
TRBJ1-1 | TRBD1 | TRBV5-1 | . | CASGPTGDTEAFF | TGCGCCAGCGGACCGACAGGGGACACTGAAGCTTTCTTT
TRBJ1-1 | TRBD1 | TRBV5-1 | . | CASSDRGSTEAFF | TGCGCCAGCAGCGACAGGGGGAGCACTGAAGCTTTCTTT
TRBJ1-1 | . | TRBV5-5 | once | CASSFTENTEAFF | TGTGCCAGCAGCTTTACAGAGAACACTGAAGCTTTCTTT
TRBJ1-5 | . | TRBV19 | . | CASSIGANSNQPQHF | TGTGCCAGTAGTATAGGAGCGAATAGCAATCAGCCCCAGCATTTT
TRBJ1-1 | . | TRBV5-8 | . | CASSLAGAFF | TGTGCCAGCAGCTTGGCCGGTGCTTTCTTT
TRBJ2-7 | . | TRBV2 | few | CASSEQGYEQYF | TGTGCCAGCAGTGAGCAGGGTTACGAGCAGTACTTC
TRBJ2-1 | . | TRBV12-3/TRBV12-4 | few | CASSFYLGGQFF | TGTGCCAGCAGTTTCTATCTGGGGGGGCAGTTCTTC
TRBJ1-4 | . | TRBV18 | . | CASSPQSRGEKLFF | TGTGCCAGCTCACCTCAAAGCAGGGGAGAAAAACTGTTTTTT
TRBJ1-2 | . | TRBV7-8 | . | CASSLRGARGYTF | TGTGCCAGCAGCTTACGGGGGGCGCGTGGCTACACCTTC
TRBJ1-3 | TRBD1 | TRBV18 | . | CASSPQGAVNSGNTIYF | TGTGCCAGCTCACCACAGGGGGCCGTTAACTCTGGAAACACCATATATTTT
TRBJ2-5 | . | TRBV7-9 | . | CASSLYRGRDQETQYF | TGTGCCAGCAGCTTATACCGGGGTAGAGATCAGGAGACCCAGTACTTC
TRBJ1-6 | . | TRBV13 | . | CASSSRWTGGNSPLHF | TGTGCCAGCAGCTCCAGATGGACCGGGGGGAATTCACCCCTCCACTTT
TRBJ2-3 | TRBD2 | TRBV4-2 | . | CASSQEDPGLAFASTDTQYF | TGTGCCAGCAGCCAAGAAGACCCGGGACTAGCGTTCGCTAGCACAGATACGCAGTATTTT
TRBJ2-3 | TRBD2 | TRBV14 | . | CASSHGTGLAGGSTDTQYF | TGTGCCAGCAGCCATGGTACGGGACTAGCGGGGGGCAGCACAGATACGCAGTATTTT
TRBJ2-1 | . | TRBV4-2 | . | CASSQDGVAGSYNEQFF | TGTGCCAGCAGCCAAGATGGGGTGGCGGGGTCCTACAATGAGCAGTTCTTC
TRBJ1-2 | . | TRBV15 | . | CATSRDGGYGYTF | TGTGCCACCAGCAGAGACGGGGGCTATGGCTACACCTTC
TRBJ2-3 | TRBD1 | TRBV11-2 | . | CASSWQPGQGIDTQYF | TGTGCCAGCAGCTGGCAACCGGGACAGGGAATAGATACGCAGTATTTT
TRBJ2-1 | TRBD2 | TRBV5-1 | . | CASSLDALAGGNNEQFF | TGCGCCAGCAGCTTGGATGCGCTAGCGGGAGGCAACAATGAGCAGTTCTTC
TRBJ2-4 | TRBD2 | TRBV11-2 | once | CASSSGTSGVLAKNIQYF | TGTGCCAGCAGCTCCGGGACTAGCGGGGTTCTAGCCAAAAACATTCAGTACTTC
TRBJ2-7 | TRBD1 | TRBV9 | . | CASSEGTGTVQYF | TGTGCCAGCAGCGAGGGGACAGGGACAGTGCAGTACTTC
TRBJ1-1 | TRBD1 | TRBV2 | . | CASTMDRDVGAFF | TGTGCCAGCACCATGGACAGGGATGTTGGAGCTTTCTTT
TRBJ2-7 | TRBD2 | TRBV29-1 | . | CSVRGGDLYEQYF | TGCAGCGTTCGGGGAGGGGACCTATACGAGCAGTACTTC
TRBJ2-5 | TRBD1 | TRBV7-2 | . | CASSFEFGTGEETQYF | TGTGCCAGCAGCTTCGAATTTGGGACAGGGGAAGAGACCCAGTACTTC
TRBJ2-6 | . | TRBV2 | . | CASNTRMGAGGANVLTF | TGTGCCAGCAACACGCGCATGGGGGCTGGTGGGGCCAACGTCCTGACTTTC
TRBJ2-7 | . | TRBV10-3 | . | CAISESRDSEQYF | TGTGCCATCAGTGAGTCCAGGGATAGCGAGCAGTACTTC
TRBJ2-2 | . | TRBV18 | once | CASSPPGGNTGELFF | TGTGCCAGCTCACCACCAGGAGGGAACACCGGGGAGCTGTTTTTT
TRBJ2-3 | . | TRBV19 | . | CASRKQESTDTQYF | TGTGCCAGTAGAAAACAGGAGTCCACAGATACGCAGTATTTT
TRBJ2-7 | TRBD2 | TRBV7-2 | . | CASSLAGGTVYEQYF | TGTGCCAGCAGCTTAGCGGGGGGGACGGTCTACGAGCAGTACTTC
TRBJ2-7 | TRBD1 | TRBV27 | . | CASSFLGQGSYEQYF | TGTGCCAGCAGTTTTTTGGGACAGGGGTCCTACGAGCAGTACTTC
TRBJ1-2 | . | TRBV11-2 | . | CASSYRGGKGYTF | TGTGCCAGCAGTTATAGGGGGGGCAAAGGCTACACCTTC
TRBJ1-5 | . | TRBV25-1 | . | CASSDTGNEQPQHF | TGTGCCAGCAGTGATACAGGAAATGAACAGCCCCAGCATTTT
TRBJ1-1 | . | TRBV19 | few | CASSPESGRAYNTEAFF | TGTGCCAGTAGTCCAGAGTCGGGCAGGGCATATAACACTGAAGCTTTCTTT
TRBJ2-7 | TRBD2 | TRBV12-3/TRBV12-4 | . | CASSFLAAYEQYF | TGTGCCAGCAGTTTTCTAGCGGCCTACGAGCAGTACTTC
TRBJ1-2 | . | TRBV11-2 | . | CASSLEGWRANYGYTF | TGTGCCAGCAGCTTAGAAGGTTGGAGGGCTAACTATGGCTACACCTTC